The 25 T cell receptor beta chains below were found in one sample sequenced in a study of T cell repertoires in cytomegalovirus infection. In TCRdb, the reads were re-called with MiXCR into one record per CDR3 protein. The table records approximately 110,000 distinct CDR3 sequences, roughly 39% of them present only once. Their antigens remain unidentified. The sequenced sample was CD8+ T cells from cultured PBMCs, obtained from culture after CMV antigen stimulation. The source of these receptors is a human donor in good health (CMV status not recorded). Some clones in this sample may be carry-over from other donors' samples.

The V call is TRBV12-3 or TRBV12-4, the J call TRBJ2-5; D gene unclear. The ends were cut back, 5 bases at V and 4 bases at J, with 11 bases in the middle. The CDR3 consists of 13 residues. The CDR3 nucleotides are TGTGCCAGCAGTCTTAGCATACCAGAGACCCAGTACTTC. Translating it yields CASSLSIPETQYF.

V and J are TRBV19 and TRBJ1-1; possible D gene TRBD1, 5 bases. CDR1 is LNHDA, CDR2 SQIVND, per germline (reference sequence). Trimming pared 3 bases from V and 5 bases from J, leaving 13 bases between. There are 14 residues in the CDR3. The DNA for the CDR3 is TGTGCCAGTAGTATTGGATGGGGGGGGACTGAAGCTTTCTTT. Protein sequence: CASSIGWGGTEAFF.

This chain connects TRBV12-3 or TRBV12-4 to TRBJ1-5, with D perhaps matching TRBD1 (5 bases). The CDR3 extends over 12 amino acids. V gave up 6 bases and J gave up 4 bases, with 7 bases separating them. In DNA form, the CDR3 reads TGTGCCAGCAGGACAGCAAATCAGCCCCAGCATTTT. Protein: CASRTANQPQHF.

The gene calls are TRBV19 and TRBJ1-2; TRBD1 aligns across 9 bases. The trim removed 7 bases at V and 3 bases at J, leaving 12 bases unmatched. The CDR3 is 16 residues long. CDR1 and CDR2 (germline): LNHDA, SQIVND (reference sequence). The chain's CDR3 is CASTIASGQGDYGYTF. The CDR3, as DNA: TGTGCCAGTACCATCGCTTCGGGACAGGGAGACTATGGCTACACCTTC.

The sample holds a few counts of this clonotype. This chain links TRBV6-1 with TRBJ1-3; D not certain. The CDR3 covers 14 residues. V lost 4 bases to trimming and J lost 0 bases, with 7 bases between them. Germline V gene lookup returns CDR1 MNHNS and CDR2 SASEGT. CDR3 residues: CASSGMSSGNTIYF. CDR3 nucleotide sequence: TGTGCCAGCAGTGGGATGAGCTCTGGAAACACCATATATTTT.

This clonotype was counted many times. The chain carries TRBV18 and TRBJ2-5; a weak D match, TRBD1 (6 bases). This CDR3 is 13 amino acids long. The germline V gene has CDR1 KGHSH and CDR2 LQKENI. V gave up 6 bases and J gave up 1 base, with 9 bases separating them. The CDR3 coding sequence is TGTGCCAGCTCGCCGACAGGCCAAGAGACCCAGTACTTC. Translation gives CASSPTGQETQYF.

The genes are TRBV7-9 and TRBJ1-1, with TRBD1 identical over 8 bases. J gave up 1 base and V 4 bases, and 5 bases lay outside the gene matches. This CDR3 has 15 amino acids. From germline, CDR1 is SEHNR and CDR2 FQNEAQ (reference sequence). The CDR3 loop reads CASSSRTGTNTEAFF. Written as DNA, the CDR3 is TGTGCCAGCAGCTCTAGGACAGGGACGAACACTGAAGCTTTCTTT.

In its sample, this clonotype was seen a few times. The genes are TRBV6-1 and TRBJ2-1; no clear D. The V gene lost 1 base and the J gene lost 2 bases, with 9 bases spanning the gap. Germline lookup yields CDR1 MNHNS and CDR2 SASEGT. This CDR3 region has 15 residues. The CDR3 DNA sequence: TGTGCCAGCAGTGAAGGGCCACTTCCCTACAATGAGCAGTTCTTC. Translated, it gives CASSEGPLPYNEQFF.

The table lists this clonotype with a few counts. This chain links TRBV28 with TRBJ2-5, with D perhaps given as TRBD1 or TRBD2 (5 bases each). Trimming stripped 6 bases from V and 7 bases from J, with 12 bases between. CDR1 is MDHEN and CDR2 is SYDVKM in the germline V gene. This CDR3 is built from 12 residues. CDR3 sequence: CASSTGTLTQYF. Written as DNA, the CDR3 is TGTGCCAGCAGCACCGGGACCCTGACCCAGTACTTC.

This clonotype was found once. CDR3 in DNA: TGTGCCAGCAGTGACCCATGGGCCATAGGCGCCGGGGAGCTGTTTTTT. It codes for CASSDPWAIGAGELFF. The rearrangement joins TRBV6-8 to TRBJ2-2; D is unclear. CDR1 is MNHGY and CDR2 is SAAAGT in the germline V gene. The ends were cut back, 5 bases at V and 6 bases at J, with 19 bases in the middle. CDR3 size: 16 residues.

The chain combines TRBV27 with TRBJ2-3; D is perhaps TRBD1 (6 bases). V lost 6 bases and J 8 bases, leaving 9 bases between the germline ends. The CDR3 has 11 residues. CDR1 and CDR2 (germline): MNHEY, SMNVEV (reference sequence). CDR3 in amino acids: CASSRRGTQYF. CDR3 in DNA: TGTGCCAGCAGCCGCAGGGGTACGCAGTATTTT.

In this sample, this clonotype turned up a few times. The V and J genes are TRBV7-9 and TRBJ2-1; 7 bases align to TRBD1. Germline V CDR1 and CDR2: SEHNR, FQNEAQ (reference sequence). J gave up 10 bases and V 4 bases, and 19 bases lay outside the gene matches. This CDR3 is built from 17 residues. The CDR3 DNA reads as TGTGCCAGCAGCTCCCGATTCGAGGGGGCCTTTGAAATGGAGCAGTTCTTC. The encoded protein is CASSSRFEGAFEMEQFF. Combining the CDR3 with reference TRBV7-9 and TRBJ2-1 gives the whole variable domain DTGVSQNPRHKITKRGQNVTFRCDPISEHNRLYWYRQTLGQGPEFLTYFQNEAQLEKSRLLSDRFSAERPKGSFSTLEIQRTEQGDSAMYLCASSSRFEGAFEMEQFFGPGTRLTVL.

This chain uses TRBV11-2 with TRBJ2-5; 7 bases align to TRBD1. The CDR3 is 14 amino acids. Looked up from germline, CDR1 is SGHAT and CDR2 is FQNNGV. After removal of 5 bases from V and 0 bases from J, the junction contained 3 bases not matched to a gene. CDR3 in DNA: TGTGCCAGCAGCCCGGACAGGAACCAAGAGACCCAGTACTTC. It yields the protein CASSPDRNQETQYF.

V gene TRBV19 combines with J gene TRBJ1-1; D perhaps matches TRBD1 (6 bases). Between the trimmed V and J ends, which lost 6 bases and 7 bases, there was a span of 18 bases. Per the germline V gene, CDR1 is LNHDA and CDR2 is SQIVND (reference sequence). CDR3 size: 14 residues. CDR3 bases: TGTGCCAGTAGCCCTCAAGGGGGGTTAAGTGAAGCTTTCTTT. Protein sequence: CASSPQGGLSEAFF.

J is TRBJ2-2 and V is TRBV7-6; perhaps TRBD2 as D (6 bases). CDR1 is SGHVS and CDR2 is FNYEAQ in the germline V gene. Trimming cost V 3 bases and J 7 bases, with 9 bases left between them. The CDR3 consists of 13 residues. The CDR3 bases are TGTGCCAGCAGCTTTCTCGGGGGCGGGGAGCTGTTTTTT. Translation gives CASSFLGGGELFF.

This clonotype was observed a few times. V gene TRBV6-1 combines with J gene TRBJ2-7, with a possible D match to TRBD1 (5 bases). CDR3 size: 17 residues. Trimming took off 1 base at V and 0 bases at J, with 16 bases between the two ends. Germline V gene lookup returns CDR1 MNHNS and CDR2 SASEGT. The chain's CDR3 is CASSEVGSGRFSYEQYF. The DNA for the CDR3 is TGTGCCAGCAGTGAAGTTGGCTCAGGGCGCTTCTCCTACGAGCAGTACTTC.

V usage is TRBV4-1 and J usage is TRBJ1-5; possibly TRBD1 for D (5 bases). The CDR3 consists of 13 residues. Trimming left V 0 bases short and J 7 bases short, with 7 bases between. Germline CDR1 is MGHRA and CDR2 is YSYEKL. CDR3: CASSQERGQPQHF. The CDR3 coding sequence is TGCGCCAGCAGCCAAGAACGGGGGCAGCCCCAGCATTTT.

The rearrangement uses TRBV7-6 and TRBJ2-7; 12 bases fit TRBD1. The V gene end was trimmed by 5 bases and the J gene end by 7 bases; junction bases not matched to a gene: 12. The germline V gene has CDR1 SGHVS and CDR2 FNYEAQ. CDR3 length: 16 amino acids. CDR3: CASSPSPGQGAGEQYF. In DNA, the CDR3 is TGTGCCAGCAGCCCCTCGCCGGGACAGGGGGCAGGTGAGCAGTACTTC. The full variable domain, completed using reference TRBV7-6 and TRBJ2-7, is GAGVSQSPRYKVTKRGQDVALRCDPISGHVSLYWYRQALGQGPEFLTYFNYEAQQDKSGLPNDRFSAERPEGSISTLTIQRTEQRDSAMYRCASSPSPGQGAGEQYFGPGTRLTVT.

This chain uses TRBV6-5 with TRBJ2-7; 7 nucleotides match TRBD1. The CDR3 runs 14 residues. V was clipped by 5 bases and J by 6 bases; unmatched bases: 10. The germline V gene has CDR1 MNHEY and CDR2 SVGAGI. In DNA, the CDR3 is TGTGCCAGCAGTCCCACGACAGGGCTCGGCGAGCAGTACTTC. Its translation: CASSPTTGLGEQYF.

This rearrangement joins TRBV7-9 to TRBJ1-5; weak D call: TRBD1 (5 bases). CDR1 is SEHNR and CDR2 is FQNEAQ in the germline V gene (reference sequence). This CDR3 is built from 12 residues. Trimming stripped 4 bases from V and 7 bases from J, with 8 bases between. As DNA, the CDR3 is TGTGCCAGCAGCTACGGGGCACAGCCCCAGCATTTT. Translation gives CASSYGAQPQHF.

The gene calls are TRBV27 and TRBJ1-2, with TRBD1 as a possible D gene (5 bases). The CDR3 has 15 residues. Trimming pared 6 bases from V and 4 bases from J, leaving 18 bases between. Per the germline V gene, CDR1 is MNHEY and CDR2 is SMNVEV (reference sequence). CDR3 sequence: CASSSHSTAPYGYTF. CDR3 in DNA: TGTGCCAGCAGCTCCCACTCGACAGCTCCCTATGGCTACACCTTC.

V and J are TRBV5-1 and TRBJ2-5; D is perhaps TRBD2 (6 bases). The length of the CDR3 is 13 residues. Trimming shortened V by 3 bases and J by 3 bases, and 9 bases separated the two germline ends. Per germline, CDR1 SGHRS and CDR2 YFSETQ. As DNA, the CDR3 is TGCGCCAGCAGCTCCGGACTAAAAGAGACCCAGTACTTC. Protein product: CASSSGLKETQYF.

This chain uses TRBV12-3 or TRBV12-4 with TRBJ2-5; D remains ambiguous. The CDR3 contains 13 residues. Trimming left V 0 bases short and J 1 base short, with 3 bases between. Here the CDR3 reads CASSLAPQETQYF. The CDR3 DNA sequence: TGTGCCAGCAGTTTAGCCCCCCAAGAGACCCAGTACTTC.

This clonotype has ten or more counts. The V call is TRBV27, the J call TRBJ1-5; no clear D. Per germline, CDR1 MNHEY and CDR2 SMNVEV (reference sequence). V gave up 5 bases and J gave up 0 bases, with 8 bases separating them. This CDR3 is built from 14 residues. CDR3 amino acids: CASSDFYSNQPQHF. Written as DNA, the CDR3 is TGTGCCAGCAGTGACTTCTATAGCAATCAGCCCCAGCATTTT.

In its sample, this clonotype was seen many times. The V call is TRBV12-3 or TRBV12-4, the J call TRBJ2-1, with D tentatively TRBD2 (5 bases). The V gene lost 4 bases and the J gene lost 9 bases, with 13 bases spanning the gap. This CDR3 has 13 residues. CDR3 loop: CASSWVSGSEQFF. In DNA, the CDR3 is TGTGCCAGCAGTTGGGTGTCGGGGAGTGAGCAGTTCTTC.